This passage covers 4 T cell receptor beta chains from one sample sequenced in a study of cytomegalovirus exposure and HLA in healthy donors. Researchers ran the PCR with 60 Vbeta and 13 Jbeta primers. Profiling relied on immunoSEQ multiplex PCR, and the TCRdb table lists in-frame clones only, not all of them. The data contain 150,000 to 200,000 clones, 80% to 85% of them singletons. Material: PBMCs. These TCRs come from a boy under 18 in good health and CMV-seronegative.

V gene TRBV9 combines with J gene TRBJ2-7; possible D gene TRBD2, 7 bases. V gave up 0 bases and J gave up 4 bases, with 11 bases separating them. The CDR3 has 14 residues. Germline V gives CDR1 SGDLS, CDR2 YYNGEE. The CDR3 nucleotides read TGTGCCAGCAGCGTAGGGGGGGGACAATACGAGCAGTACTTC. Translating it yields CASSVGGGQYEQYF.

The chain employs TRBV2 and TRBJ1-2, with 8 bases identical to TRBD1. V dropped 4 bases and J dropped 2; count of bases not matched to a gene: 6. Germline CDR1 reads SNHLY; CDR2 reads FYNNEI. The CDR3 spans 15 residues. The CDR3 region has the DNA TGTGCCAGCAGTGGGACAGGGATCGGCAACTATGGCTACACCTTC. Protein: CASSGTGIGNYGYTF. The full variable domain, its missing parts supplied by reference TRBV2 and TRBJ1-2, is EPEVTQTPSHQVTQMGQEVILRCVPISNHLYFYWYRQILGQKVEFLVSFYNNEISEKSEIFDDQFSVERPDGSNFTLKIRSTKLEDSAMYFCASSGTGIGNYGYTFGSGTRLTVV.

The genes are TRBV7-2 and TRBJ2-7; TRBD1 matches at 9 bases. This CDR3 comprises 13 residues. V trimming: 3 bases; J trimming: 5 bases; junction bases outside the gene matches: 2. Germline CDR1 is SGHTA and CDR2 is FQGNSA. The CDR3, as DNA: TGTGCCAGCAGCTTGAGACAGGGGGACGAGCAGTACTTC. Translating gives CASSLRQGDEQYF.

The rearrangement joins TRBV2 to TRBJ2-1, with D uncertain. The CDR3 is 14 amino acids. Germline values: CDR1 SNHLY, CDR2 FYNNEI. The V end was cut by 5 bases, the J end by 0 bases, with 8 bases between. CDR3 bases: TGTGCCAGCAGTCCCCGGGTCTCCTACAATGAGCAGTTCTTC. Amino acid sequence: CASSPRVSYNEQFF.